The T cell receptor beta chain described here comes from a study of Graves' ophthalmopathy and Graves' hyperthyroidism. This clonotype was recorded many times. V lost 2 bases, J lost 5 bases, and 13 bases lay in between. Looked up from germline, CDR1 is SGHDN and CDR2 is FVKESK. CDR3 length: 14 amino acids. Amplification targeted the TCR beta CDR3 regions, with RNA transcripts as the source material. HTBI-primed RT-PCR formed the first round, and a multiplex PCR formed the second. TCRdb re-called the multiplex PCR reads through MiXCR, storing one row per CDR3 protein. This sample yields around 340,000 distinct CDR3 sequences, of which under 20% are seen a single time; about 12% belongs to the top ten.

The genes are TRBV14 and TRBJ2-7, with D uncertain. The sequence was collected from an adult man with Graves' ophthalmopathy. The sequenced material came from peripheral blood. CDR3 DNA: TGTGCCAGCAGCCAATCGGCAGGATTCAACGAGCAGTACTTC. Encoded protein: CASSQSAGFNEQYF.